The TCR beta chain under discussion was sequenced for a study of T-cell reconstitution after alpha-beta-depleted transplantation in children. The authors prepared the TCRbeta library with unique molecular identifiers. TCRdb recomputed calls from the PCR reads with MiXCR, one row per CDR3 protein. The table lists 600,000 to 700,000 distinct CDR3 sequences, roughly 15% of them singletons. Germline CDR1 is MNHEY and CDR2 is SMNVEV (reference sequence). The CDR3 is made up of 18 amino acids. V lost 5 bases, J lost 3 bases, and 25 bases lay in between. This clonotype was seen at least ten times. The sequence came from a human donor who donated a stem cell graft to a child with acute myeloid leukemia. This chain uses TRBV27 with TRBJ1-1; D is perhaps TRBD1 (6 bases). The source material was PBMCs from the stem cell graft donor, sampled from the stem cell graft. The DNA for the CDR3 is TGTGCCAGCAGTCCCCAACCGGGACACTATGGGGGATACACTGAAGCTTTCTTT. The encoded protein is CASSPQPGHYGGYTEAFF.